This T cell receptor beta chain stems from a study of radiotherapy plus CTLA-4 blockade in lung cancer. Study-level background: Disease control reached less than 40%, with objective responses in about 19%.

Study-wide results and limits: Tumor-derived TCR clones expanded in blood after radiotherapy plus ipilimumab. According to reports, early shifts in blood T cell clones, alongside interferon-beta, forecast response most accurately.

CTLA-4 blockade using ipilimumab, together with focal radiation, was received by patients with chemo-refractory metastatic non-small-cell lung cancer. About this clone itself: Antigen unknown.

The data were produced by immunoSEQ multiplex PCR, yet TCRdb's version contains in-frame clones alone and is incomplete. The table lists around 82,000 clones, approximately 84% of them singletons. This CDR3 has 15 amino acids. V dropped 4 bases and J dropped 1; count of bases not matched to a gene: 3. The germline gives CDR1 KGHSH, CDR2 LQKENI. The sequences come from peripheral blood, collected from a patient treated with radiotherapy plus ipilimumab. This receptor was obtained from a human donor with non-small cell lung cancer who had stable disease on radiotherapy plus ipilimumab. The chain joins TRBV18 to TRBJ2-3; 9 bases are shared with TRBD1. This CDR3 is CASSLRTGGTDTQYF. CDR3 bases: TGTGCCAGCTCACTTCGGACAGGGGGCACAGATACGCAGTATTTT.